This T cell receptor beta chain was documented in a study of early T cells in non-severe SARS-CoV-2 infection. TCRdb reprocessed the 5' RACE reads with MiXCR, giving one entry per CDR3 protein. Counted here are about 80,000 distinct CDR3 sequences, about 12% occurring once; the ten biggest clones make up around 2.4%. The table lists this clonotype with a few counts. CDR1 is LNHNV and CDR2 is YYDKDF in the germline V gene (reference sequence). Trimming shortened V by 0 bases and J by 2 bases, and 1 base separated the two germline ends. The CDR3 has 12 amino acids. The TCR was taken from an adult who was a healthcare worker with PCR-confirmed SARS-CoV-2 infection or an uninfected control (not recorded which). The sample was whole blood. V usage is TRBV15 and J usage is TRBJ2-5, with no clear D. The CDR3: CATSRDQETQYF. The CDR3 bases are TGTGCCACCAGCAGAGATCAAGAGACCCAGTACTTC.